This is a list of T cell receptor beta chains from one sample in a study of regulatory T cells in long-lasting Graves disease. TCRdb fed the multiplex PCR reads into MiXCR, producing one record per CDR3 protein. The data show approximately 440,000 distinct CDR3 sequences, 15% to 20% seen once. Separately, the same data were catalogued under a study of T cells in Graves' hyperthyroidism and ophthalmopathy.

The specimen was peripheral blood mononuclear cells (PBMCs), collected at new diagnosis, from a patient treated with antithyroid drugs. These receptors were collected from a man aged 40-55 years with Graves disease. Both conserved end residues are trimmed from each CDR3. The order of the fields is V gene, D gene, CDR3 protein. D genes are given only for firm matches.

V gene: TRBV6-5; D gene: TRBD1; CDR3 protein: ASSYRRTGLPYEQY
V gene: TRBV19; D gene: TRBD1; CDR3 protein: ASSPNTGTGPYGYT
V gene: TRBV2; D gene: TRBD2; CDR3 protein: ASSGIGTSGSIDEQF
V gene: TRBV28; D gene: TRBD2; CDR3 protein: ASSPLANQETQY
V gene: TRBV2; D gene: .; CDR3 protein: ASRPGTSSSYEQY
V gene: TRBV10-3; D gene: TRBD1; CDR3 protein: AISERTGWDTEAF
V gene: TRBV20-1; D gene: TRBD2; CDR3 protein: SAQYEASGTRTDTQY
V gene: TRBV29-1; D gene: TRBD2; CDR3 protein: SVALAGITDTQY
V gene: TRBV20-1; D gene: TRBD1; CDR3 protein: SARWQGATGELF
V gene: TRBV20-1; D gene: .; CDR3 protein: SARAGQPQH
V gene: TRBV7-2; D gene: .; CDR3 protein: ASSTGVSNQPQH
V gene: TRBV18; D gene: TRBD2; CDR3 protein: ASSSTSGSDEQF
V gene: TRBV10-3; D gene: TRBD1; CDR3 protein: AIGQGTRSYEQY
V gene: TRBV29-1; D gene: .; CDR3 protein: SAPGDGYNEQF
V gene: TRBV5-1; D gene: .; CDR3 protein: ASSSSGGFADTQY
V gene: TRBV5-1; D gene: .; CDR3 protein: ASSLTGKTYNEQF
V gene: TRBV6-2/TRBV6-3; D gene: .; CDR3 protein: ASSYSMSLTYEQY
V gene: TRBV19; D gene: .; CDR3 protein: ASSIGGADYGYT
V gene: TRBV19; D gene: TRBD1; CDR3 protein: ASSMVSTGGYEQY
V gene: TRBV28; D gene: .; CDR3 protein: ASSYPGTSYEQY
V gene: TRBV10-1; D gene: .; CDR3 protein: ASPGLLSRF
V gene: TRBV10-3; D gene: .; CDR3 protein: AISGTSWGEQY
V gene: TRBV20-1; D gene: .; CDR3 protein: SATTGAYEQY
V gene: TRBV30; D gene: TRBD2; CDR3 protein: AWGGGVAKNIQY